Below are 26 T cell receptor beta chains sequenced from a single sample in a study of cytomegalovirus exposure and HLA in healthy donors (dated by TCRdb to 2015 to 2018). The library was made by the immunoSEQ multiplex PCR assay. For the multiplex PCR, a mixture combining 60 forward primers for TCR Vbeta segments and 13 reverse primers for TCR Jbeta segments was used. TCRdb carries this immuneACCESS record with in-frame sequences only. Its versions omit some clonotypes, under half of them owing to an unresolved V gene in the studies checked, with the rest unexplained. This sample is represented by 150,000 or so clones; about 83% of them were singletons. The ten largest clonotypes hold roughly 4% of the sample. The sample comprised PBMCs. Receptor source: a woman aged 40 to 50 in good health and CMV-seronegative.

This chain uses TRBV10-3 with TRBJ1-4, with D possibly being TRBD1 (5 bases). CDR1 is ENHRY, CDR2 SYGVKD, per germline. V was pared by 0 bases and J by 6 bases, with 14 bases between. The CDR3 is 16 residues long. Here the CDR3 DNA reads TGTGCCATCAGTGAGTCGATGGCAGGGAGGGATGAAAAACTGTTTTTT. Translating gives CAISESMAGRDEKLFF.

This chain links TRBV5-1 with TRBJ1-2, with 9 bases fitting TRBD1. Germline CDR1 reads SGHRS; CDR2 reads YFSETQ. Trimming took 1 base from V and 8 from J; bases not matched to a gene: 3. This CDR3 region has 13 residues. CDR3: CASSLRTGDGYTF. DNA of the CDR3: TGCGCCAGCAGCTTGAGGACAGGGGACGGCTACACCTTC. Full variable domain (remainder filled in from reference TRBV5-1 and TRBJ1-2): KAGVTQTPRYLIKTRGQQVTLSCSPISGHRSVSWYQQTPGQGLQFLFEYFSETQRNKGNFPGRFSGRQFSNSRSEMNVSTLELGDSALYLCASSLRTGDGYTFGSGTRLTVV.

The CDR3 protein is CASQSSGSTDLIYNEQFF. The CDR3 bases are TGCGCCAGCCAATCTAGCGGGAGCACTGACCTGATTTACAATGAGCAGTTCTTC. This rearrangement joins TRBV5-1 to TRBJ2-1; 10 bases match TRBD2. The V and J ends lost 7 bases and 4 bases, in that order; junction bases with no gene match: 17. CDR3 size: 18 residues. Germline V gene lookup returns CDR1 SGHRS and CDR2 YFSETQ.

V gene TRBV5-1 combines with J gene TRBJ1-1; 7 bases match TRBD1. Germline assignment: CDR1 SGHRS and CDR2 YFSETQ. The CDR3 spans 16 residues. The junction had 11 bases not matched to a gene; V was cut back by 4 bases and J by 2 bases. Written as DNA, the CDR3 is TGCGCCAGCAGCGAGGGGGCGAACGGGTTTAACACTGAAGCTTTCTTT. It translates to CASSEGANGFNTEAFF.

V and J are TRBV4-1 and TRBJ2-7; 7 bases align to TRBD1. The CDR3 is 17 residues long. Germline-derived CDR1 and CDR2 are MGHRA and YSYEKL. V shed 2 bases, J shed 6 bases, and the junction held 16 bases outside the gene matches. In nucleotides, the CDR3 is TGCGCCAGCAGCCAAAAAGGGGACAGTCTCTTACCCTCCGAGCAGTACTTC. This encodes CASSQKGDSLLPSEQYF.

V gene TRBV7-9 combines with J gene TRBJ2-7; a weak D match, TRBD2 (7 bases). The CDR3 contains 15 residues. CDR1 SEHNR and CDR2 FQNEAQ come from the germline V gene (reference sequence). Trimming shortened V by 5 bases and J by 3 bases, and 17 bases separated the two germline ends. The CDR3 sequence: CASSPSKGGSYEQYF. CDR3 sequence (DNA): TGTGCCAGCAGCCCCTCTAAGGGGGGGAGCTACGAGCAGTACTTC.

The V and J genes are TRBV7-9 and TRBJ2-5; D not resolved. V was trimmed by 3 bases and J by 8 bases, leaving 16 bases between them. CDR3 length: 14 residues. The germline CDR1 and CDR2 sequences are SEHNR and FQNEAQ (reference sequence). In nucleotides, the CDR3 is TGTGCCAGCAGCTTTTCACAGCCCGTGGGTACCCAGTACTTC. Amino acids: CASSFSQPVGTQYF.

This clone was detected a few times. V and J are TRBV7-9 and TRBJ1-1, with TRBD1 matching 7 bases. Germline trimming cut 4 bases from V and 8 bases from J; bases unmatched to any gene: 4. The CDR3 contains 12 residues. Germline V gene sequence: CDR1 SEHNR, CDR2 FQNEAQ (reference sequence). CDR3 residues: CASSSLQGEAFF. The CDR3 DNA reads TGTGCCAGCAGCTCCTTACAGGGGGAAGCTTTCTTT.

The chain couples TRBV4-1 to TRBJ2-7; D is perhaps TRBD1 (6 bases). Germline-derived CDR1 and CDR2 are MGHRA and YSYEKL. The CDR3 is 16 amino acids. Trimming left V 1 base short and J 1 base short, with 14 bases between. The CDR3 coding sequence is TGCGCCAGCAGCCAAGCATCAGGGGCGTTTTCCTACGAGCAGTACTTC. It translates to CASSQASGAFSYEQYF.

This clone was seen a few times. The chain carries TRBV6-4 and TRBJ2-5; TRBD1 matches at 10 bases. The V segment lost 5 bases and the J segment 5 bases; nucleotides outside the gene matches: 11. The CDR3 runs 16 residues. CDR1 is MRHNA, CDR2 SNTAGT, per germline. CDR3 protein: CASSPLGGQGMETQYF. In nucleotides, the CDR3 is TGTGCCAGCAGTCCTTTGGGGGGACAGGGGATGGAGACCCAGTACTTC.

The chain combines TRBV6-1 with TRBJ2-1, with a weak D call TRBD2 (6 bases). There are 12 residues in the CDR3. Germline V gene data show CDR1 as MNHNS and CDR2 as SASEGT. V gave up 7 bases and J gave up 9 bases, with 13 bases separating them. The CDR3 spells CASIQEGSEQFF. The CDR3, as DNA: TGTGCCAGCATTCAGGAGGGGAGTGAGCAGTTCTTC.

This rearrangement joins TRBV27 to TRBJ1-2, with TRBD1 matching over 7 bases. The CDR3 sequence is 18 residues long. V trimming: 3 bases; J trimming: 2 bases; junction bases outside the gene matches: 15. CDR1 is MNHEY and CDR2 is SMNVEV in the germline V gene (reference sequence). CDR3 in amino acids: CASSFFGGIRGTNYGYTF. CDR3 nucleotides: TGTGCCAGCAGTTTTTTCGGTGGGATCAGGGGGACAAACTATGGCTACACCTTC.

CDR3 nucleotide sequence: TGTGCCAGCAGCGCAGGACAGGGGGAAGAGACCCAGTACTTC. This encodes CASSAGQGEETQYF. The chain uses TRBV7-9 and TRBJ2-5, with 10 bases lining up with TRBD1. CDR1 is SEHNR, CDR2 FQNEAQ, per germline (reference sequence). The trim removed 5 bases at V and 3 bases at J, leaving 3 bases unmatched. CDR3 length equals 14 residues.

The table lists this clone with a count of one. The CDR3 spells CASSFASDSTNSPLHF. The CDR3 DNA follows: TGTGCCAGCAGTTTCGCATCTGACAGCACTAATTCACCCCTCCACTTT. This chain joins TRBV6-5 and TRBJ1-6, with D possibly matching TRBD1 (5 bases). Germline V gene data show CDR1 as MNHEY and CDR2 as SVGAGI. Trimming took off 4 bases at V and 6 bases at J, with 16 bases between the two ends. The CDR3 runs to 16 residues.

This clone was seen just once. The CDR3 region is CASSSDGRSYTF. CDR3 DNA: TGTGCCAGCAGTTCCGATGGGAGAAGCTACACCTTC. This sequence joins TRBV5-8 and TRBJ1-2; D ambiguous. The CDR3 loop spans 12 amino acids. With 5 bases removed from V and 9 bases from J, the gap between germline ends came to 14 bases. In germline, CDR1 is SGHTS, CDR2 YDEGEE.

This clone has more than one count but fewer than ten. This sequence joins TRBV5-1 and TRBJ1-3, with TRBD1 as a possible D gene (5 bases). The ends were cut back, 0 bases at V and 0 bases at J, with 10 bases in the middle. There are 16 residues in the CDR3. In germline, CDR1 is SGHRS, CDR2 YFSETQ. CDR3 coding DNA: TGCGCCAGCAGCTTGGGGGACTTTTCCTCTGGAAACACCATATATTTT. It codes for CASSLGDFSSGNTIYF.

V usage is TRBV4-1 and J usage is TRBJ1-1; weak D call: TRBD1 (6 bases). Looked up from germline, CDR1 is MGHRA and CDR2 is YSYEKL. The CDR3 contains 16 residues. Deletions cut 1 base from V and 5 bases from J, with 17 bases between. The CDR3 spells CASSQGYGGQRTEAFF. CDR3 bases: TGCGCCAGCAGCCAAGGGTATGGGGGACAAAGAACTGAAGCTTTCTTT.

As for this clone: Other DNA sequences within the sample encode an identical CDR3. This chain joins TRBV6-1 and TRBJ1-1; TRBD1 might be the D (5 bases). This CDR3 contains 14 residues. Germline-derived CDR1 and CDR2 are MNHNS and SASEGT. V lost 8 bases to trimming and J lost 6 bases, with 19 bases between them. The CDR3 protein is CASCGTTHRAEAFF. The DNA of the CDR3 is TGTGCCAGCTGCGGGACTACCCATCGGGCTGAAGCTTTCTTT.

This clone turned up a few times. This rearrangement joins TRBV15 to TRBJ1-1; D gene unclear. Trimming left V 0 bases short and J 0 bases short, with 11 bases between. The CDR3 contains 16 residues. The germline gives CDR1 LNHNV, CDR2 YYDKDF (reference sequence). The CDR3 sequence: CATSRDRRSMNTEAFF. CDR3 nucleotide sequence: TGTGCCACCAGCAGAGATAGACGGAGTATGAACACTGAAGCTTTCTTT.

This clone appeared a single time. The chain joins TRBV7-2 to TRBJ2-1; weak D call: TRBD2 (5 bases). V lost 1 base to trimming and J lost 2 bases, with 9 bases between them. Germline values: CDR1 SGHTA, CDR2 FQGNSA. The length of the CDR3 is 15 residues. CDR3 sequence (DNA): TGTGCCAGCAGCTTAGACAAAGCGGCCTACAATGAGCAGTTCTTC. It codes for CASSLDKAAYNEQFF.

V is TRBV2 and J is TRBJ2-5; 7 bases agree with TRBD1. J was trimmed by 5 bases and V by 7 bases; bases with no gene match: 7. The CDR3 contains 13 residues. The germline V gene encodes CDR1 SNHLY and CDR2 FYNNEI. CDR3 in amino acids: CASNRGQGETQYF. Written as DNA, the CDR3 is TGTGCCAGCAATAGGGGGCAGGGGGAGACCCAGTACTTC.

The chain has TRBV27 and TRBJ1-2; maybe TRBD1 (5 bases). From germline, CDR1 is MNHEY and CDR2 SMNVEV (reference sequence). V gave up 4 bases and J gave up 0 bases, with 9 bases separating them. The CDR3 spans 14 residues. CDR3 sequence: CASSWAGSNYGYTF. In DNA form, the CDR3 reads TGTGCCAGCAGTTGGGCAGGGTCTAACTATGGCTACACCTTC.

To note about this clone: The same CDR3 can be traced to other DNA sequences in this sample. The CDR3 here is CAWSVNYGEQYF. The CDR3 region has the DNA TGTGCCTGGAGTGTAAATTACGGCGAGCAGTACTTC. The chain employs TRBV30 and TRBJ2-7, with unresolved D. This CDR3 region has 12 residues. V lost 0 bases and J lost 6, with 9 bases in between. CDR1 is GTSNPN and CDR2 is SVGIG in the germline V gene (reference sequence). Based on the CDR3 plus reference TRBV30 and TRBJ2-7, the full variable domain is SQTIHQWPATLVQPVGSPLSLECTVEGTSNPNLYWYRQAAGRGLQLLFYSVGIGQISSEVPQNLSASRPQDRQFILSSKKLLLSDSGFYLCAWSVNYGEQYFGPGTRLTVT.

V and J are TRBV5-1 and TRBJ1-4; D uncertain. This CDR3 comprises 15 residues. Germline loops: CDR1 SGHRS, CDR2 YFSETQ. The germline V and J ends were trimmed by 1 base and 2 bases, with 9 bases remaining between them. Here the CDR3 reads CASSLSGGTNEKLFF. For the CDR3, the DNA is TGCGCCAGCAGCTTGTCCGGAGGGACTAATGAAAAACTGTTTTTT.

The genes are TRBV10-3 and TRBJ1-6; D unclear. V was cut by 4 bases and J by 7 bases, with 11 bases left in between. The CDR3 spans 14 residues. Germline loops: CDR1 ENHRY, CDR2 SYGVKD. The CDR3, as DNA: TGTGCCATCAGTGTCAGTGGGGAGAATTCACCCCTCCACTTT. It specifies CAISVSGENSPLHF.

The chain recombines TRBV5-3 with TRBJ1-5; D is possibly TRBD1 (6 bases). TRBV5-3 is known as an ORF, though its function is uncertain. This CDR3 spans 16 amino acids. Trimming shortened V by 4 bases and J by 5 bases, and 19 bases separated the two germline ends. CDR3 region: CARSKGQGPLYQPQHF. CDR3 nucleotides: TGTGCCAGAAGCAAAGGGCAGGGGCCCTTGTATCAGCCCCAGCATTTT.